This passage covers 27 T cell receptor beta chains from one sample sequenced in a study of shared clonotypes between healthy human individuals. This table comes from immunoSEQ multiplex PCR, and its TCRdb copy is limited to in-frame clones, with some not included. This sample carries under 650,000 clones, 90% to 96% of them seen once, and the ten largest clones take about 0.064%. Sequencing was done on a sample of naive CD4+ T cells sorted from blood. Indicated subset: CD45RA+ positively selected. The source of these receptors is a woman in her twenties or thirties in good health.

This chain joins TRBV2 and TRBJ2-7; 10 bases align to TRBD2. CDR1 is SNHLY, CDR2 FYNNEI, per germline. Losses at the gene ends were 0 bases for V and 2 bases for J; bases not matched to a gene: 4. This CDR3 comprises 16 residues. CDR3 protein: CASSEAGLARTYEQYF. CDR3 sequence (DNA): TGTGCCAGCAGTGAAGCGGGACTAGCGAGAACCTACGAGCAGTACTTC.

The chain recombines TRBV7-3 with TRBJ2-1, with D possibly called TRBD1 or TRBD2 (5 bases each). The V gene lost 2 bases and the J gene lost 5 bases, with 7 bases spanning the gap. Germline values: CDR1 SGHTA, CDR2 FQGTGA. CDR3 size: 13 residues. The CDR3 sequence is CASSLLGDNEQFF. CDR3 bases: TGTGCCAGCAGCTTATTGGGGGACAATGAGCAGTTCTTC.

The rearrangement joins TRBV19 to TRBJ2-7; 10 bases fit TRBD2. J lost 3 bases, V lost 6 bases, and 8 bases had no gene match. Germline V CDR1 and CDR2: LNHDA, SQIVND (reference sequence). This CDR3 has 15 amino acids. The CDR3 loop reads CASSPTGLADYEQYF. The CDR3 nucleotides read TGTGCCAGTAGCCCCACCGGACTAGCGGACTACGAGCAGTACTTC.

The chain joins TRBV18 to TRBJ2-7; D call uncertain. The CDR3 has 15 amino acids. With 4 bases removed from V and 0 bases from J, the gap between germline ends came to 13 bases. Per the germline V gene, CDR1 is KGHSH and CDR2 is LQKENI. CDR3: CASSQVAALSYEQYF. CDR3 DNA: TGTGCCAGCTCACAAGTGGCAGCCCTCTCCTACGAGCAGTACTTC. The entire variable domain, with the rest obtained from reference TRBV18 and TRBJ2-7, is as follows: NAGVMQNPRHLVRRRGQEARLRCSPMKGHSHVYWYRQLPEEGLKFMVYLQKENIIDESGMPKERFSAEFPKEGPSILRIQQVVRGDSAAYFCASSQVAALSYEQYFGPGTRLTVT.

The V and J genes are TRBV11-3 and TRBJ1-3, with no clear D. The V gene's germline CDR1 is SGHNT and CDR2 YENEEA. Trimming stripped 0 bases from V and 2 bases from J, with 2 bases between. CDR3 length: 13 amino acids. CDR3 region: CASSLDTGNTIYF. In DNA form, the CDR3 reads TGTGCCAGCAGCTTAGATACTGGAAACACCATATATTTT.

The sample holds a few counts of this clone. The chain couples TRBV28 to TRBJ1-2, with D maybe TRBD1 (6 bases). The CDR3 totals 13 residues. Germline V gives CDR1 MDHEN, CDR2 SYDVKM. V lost 6 bases and J lost 5, with 13 bases in between. CDR3 nucleotides: TGTGCCAGCAGCGGGGGCCGGTCGTATGGCTACACCTTC. This sequence encodes CASSGGRSYGYTF.

The rearrangement uses TRBV10-3 and TRBJ2-1, with 15 nucleotides matching TRBD2. Per the germline V gene, CDR1 is ENHRY and CDR2 is SYGVKD. The CDR3 sequence is 19 residues long. The ends lost 5 bases at V and 5 bases at J; junction bases unmatched: 13. CDR3 DNA sequence: TGTGCCATCAGTAAAGGACTAGCGGGAGGGCCGTTATTGAACAATGAGCAGTTCTTC. It encodes CAISKGLAGGPLLNNEQFF.

This chain joins TRBV28 and TRBJ2-1, with TRBD2 as a possible D gene (6 bases). Trimming cost V 6 bases and J 3 bases, with 21 bases left between them. The CDR3 contains 17 residues. The V gene's germline CDR1 is MDHEN and CDR2 SYDVKM. In DNA form, the CDR3 reads TGTGCCAGCAGCAGCCCCGGGGACTCGGAAAGCTACAATGAGCAGTTCTTC. This sequence encodes CASSSPGDSESYNEQFF. Together with reference TRBV28 and TRBJ2-1, the CDR3 gives the full variable domain: DVKVTQSSRYLVKRTGEKVFLECVQDMDHENMFWYRQDPGLGLRLIYFSYDVKMKEKGDIPEGYSVSREKKERFSLILESASTNQTSMYLCASSSPGDSESYNEQFFGPGTRLTVL.

V and J are TRBV28 and TRBJ2-7; D unclear. The CDR3 is 13 residues long. Germline V gene data show CDR1 as MDHEN and CDR2 as SYDVKM. Trimming removed 7 bases at V and 1 base at J, with 11 bases between. Here the CDR3 reads CASNRQLSYEQYF. The CDR3 coding sequence is TGTGCCAGCAATCGGCAGCTTTCCTACGAGCAGTACTTC.

The V call is TRBV18, the J call TRBJ2-3; no firm D call. Between the trimmed V and J ends, which lost 3 bases and 1 base, there was a span of 14 bases. This CDR3 spans 16 amino acids. From germline, CDR1 is KGHSH and CDR2 LQKENI. CDR3 in DNA: TGTGCCAGCTCACCGAGAATAACGGCAGGCACAGATACGCAGTATTTT. This codes for CASSPRITAGTDTQYF.

This sequence joins TRBV20-1 and TRBJ2-5; no clear D gene. In germline, CDR1 is DFQATT, CDR2 SNEGSKA (reference sequence). The CDR3 sequence is 11 residues long. This CDR3 is CTMSHGETQYF. The CDR3 DNA reads as TGCACCATGAGCCACGGAGAGACCCAGTACTTC.

The CDR3 spells CASIKDPGLAVAGELFF. The CDR3 DNA is TGTGCCAGCATCAAAGATCCGGGACTAGCGGTCGCCGGGGAGCTGTTTTTT. The J gene is TRBJ2-2, the V gene TRBV13; 11 bases fit TRBD2. This CDR3 is 17 amino acids long. From germline, CDR1 is PRHDT and CDR2 FYEKMQ (reference sequence). After removal of 7 bases from V and 6 bases from J, the junction contained 13 bases not matched to a gene.

The chain joins TRBV28 to TRBJ1-6, with D hard to call. The CDR3 is 15 amino acids. Germline CDR1 MDHEN, CDR2 SYDVKM. With 6 bases removed from V and 10 bases from J, the gap between germline ends came to 19 bases. CDR3 nucleotides: TGTGCCAGCAGGCCCCTCGGAGTCTTTAGATCACCCCTCCACTTT. Its translation: CASRPLGVFRSPLHF.

This chain uses TRBV5-1 with TRBJ2-3; D gene uncertain. The CDR3 contains 12 residues. With 4 bases removed from V and 5 bases from J, the gap between germline ends came to 8 bases. CDR1 and CDR2 (germline): SGHRS, YFSETQ. CDR3 region: CASSRFGDTQYF. DNA of the CDR3: TGCGCCAGCAGCCGATTCGGAGATACGCAGTATTTT.

This chain links TRBV28 with TRBJ2-7; no definite D call. V lost 4 bases and J 2 bases, leaving 12 bases between the germline ends. This CDR3 spans 14 amino acids. Germline V gene sequence: CDR1 MDHEN, CDR2 SYDVKM. The CDR3 protein is CASSSPGPPYEQYF. Here the CDR3 DNA reads TGTGCCAGCAGTTCCCCCGGACCGCCCTACGAGCAGTACTTC.

This clone was picked up a small number of times. The gene calls are TRBV6-6 and TRBJ2-7; D uncertain. The V gene's germline CDR1 is MNHNY and CDR2 SVGAGI (reference sequence). Trimming pared 3 bases from V and 5 bases from J, leaving 14 bases between. The CDR3 totals 14 residues. The CDR3 region is CASSYLQSRHEQYF. CDR3 DNA sequence: TGTGCCAGCAGTTATTTACAGAGTAGGCACGAGCAGTACTTC.

This chain joins TRBV7-6 and TRBJ2-2; a possible D gene is TRBD2 (6 bases). Trimming removed 1 base at V and 7 bases at J, with 10 bases between. The CDR3 is 14 residues long. The germline gives CDR1 SGHVS, CDR2 FNYEAQ. The CDR3 DNA reads TGTGCCAGCAGCTTAGAGGGAGGAATCGGGGAGCTGTTTTTT. This translates into CASSLEGGIGELFF.

The rearrangement links TRBV12-5 to TRBJ2-2; 13 bases align to TRBD2. This CDR3 contains 19 residues. The J segment lost 5 bases and the V segment lost 5 bases, leaving 14 bases of the junction unmatched. Germline V lookup: CDR1 LGHNT, CDR2 FRNRAP. For the CDR3, the DNA is TGTGCTAGTGGTCCCTGGACTAGCGGGAGTCGGCCCAGAACCGGGGAGCTGTTTTTT. Its protein is CASGPWTSGSRPRTGELFF.

This clone appeared a single time. V is TRBV6-6 and J is TRBJ1-5; 7 bases line up with TRBD1. The ends lost 2 bases at V and 2 bases at J; junction bases unmatched: 6. The CDR3 covers 16 residues. Germline V gene data show CDR1 as MNHNY and CDR2 as SVGAGI (reference sequence). This CDR3 is CASSYRQGIGNQPQHF. The CDR3 nucleotides read TGTGCCAGCAGTTACCGACAGGGAATTGGCAATCAGCCCCAGCATTTT.

This clone was counted once. The chain recombines TRBV27 with TRBJ1-5, with 9 bases aligning to TRBD1. The ends lost 5 bases at V and 0 bases at J; junction bases unmatched: 8. The CDR3 has 17 residues. Germline V CDR1 and CDR2: MNHEY, SMNVEV (reference sequence). CDR3 in amino acids: CASSPTGGAYSNQPQHF. In DNA form, the CDR3 reads TGTGCCAGCAGTCCGACAGGGGGGGCCTATAGCAATCAGCCCCAGCATTTT.

CDR3 sequence reads: CASRRGILGEQYF. For the CDR3, the DNA is TGTGCCAGCAGAAGGGGAATTCTCGGAGAGCAGTACTTC. The gene calls are TRBV28 and TRBJ2-7; a possible D gene is TRBD1 (5 bases). CDR3 length: 13 amino acids. The germline gives CDR1 MDHEN, CDR2 SYDVKM. Trimming pared 6 bases from V and 7 bases from J, leaving 16 bases between.

This rearrangement joins TRBV6-5 to TRBJ2-7, with 7 bases fitting TRBD2. This CDR3 is built from 15 residues. J was trimmed by 6 bases and V by 2 bases; bases with no gene match: 10. The germline gives CDR1 MNHEY, CDR2 SVGAGI. CDR3 amino acids: CASSYGRGLLLEQYF. CDR3 bases: TGTGCCAGCAGTTACGGGAGGGGACTCCTTCTCGAGCAGTACTTC.

The rearrangement joins TRBV6-6 to TRBJ2-7; the D gene is possibly TRBD1 (6 bases). CDR3 length: 16 residues. V was trimmed by 3 bases and J by 1 base, leaving 16 bases between them. Germline values: CDR1 MNHNY, CDR2 SVGAGI (reference sequence). The chain's CDR3 is CASSYRTARGSYEQYF. The DNA for the CDR3 is TGTGCCAGCAGTTATCGGACAGCCCGAGGGTCCTACGAGCAGTACTTC.

V is TRBV30 and J is TRBJ2-5; D is perhaps TRBD2 (6 bases). The J call may be incorrect, as the DNA end agrees better with TRBJ2-7. The germline V gene has CDR1 GTSNPN and CDR2 SVGIG (reference sequence). This CDR3 has 13 residues. Written as DNA, the CDR3 is TGTGCCTGGAACTTCAGGCGGGATTACGAGCAGTACTTC. Its translation: CAWNFRRDYEQYF.

This clone was observed once. The chain couples TRBV28 to TRBJ1-5; D unclear. The CDR3 is made up of 18 amino acids. Trimming stripped 3 bases from V and 9 bases from J, with 27 bases between. CDR1 is MDHEN and CDR2 is SYDVKM in the germline V gene. This CDR3 is CASSLPQTFQPGKGPQHF. DNA of the CDR3: TGTGCCAGCAGTTTGCCCCAGACCTTTCAGCCGGGAAAGGGGCCCCAGCATTTT.

The V and J genes are TRBV6-1 and TRBJ1-4, with no clear D. V dropped 0 bases and J dropped 0 bases, with 5 bases sitting between them. Germline loops: CDR1 MNHNS, CDR2 SASEGT. This CDR3 has 15 amino acids. CDR3 loop: CASSEAVATNEKLFF. The CDR3 DNA reads as TGTGCCAGCAGTGAAGCCGTTGCAACTAATGAAAAACTGTTTTTT.

The chain has TRBV14 and TRBJ2-5, with unresolved D. Germline V lookup: CDR1 SGHDN, CDR2 FVKESK. Between the trimmed V and J ends, which lost 4 bases and 4 bases, there was a span of 10 bases. The CDR3 has 13 residues. In DNA, the CDR3 is TGTGCCAGCAGCCTCCTTCGGACAGAGACCCAGTACTTC. It translates to CASSLLRTETQYF.